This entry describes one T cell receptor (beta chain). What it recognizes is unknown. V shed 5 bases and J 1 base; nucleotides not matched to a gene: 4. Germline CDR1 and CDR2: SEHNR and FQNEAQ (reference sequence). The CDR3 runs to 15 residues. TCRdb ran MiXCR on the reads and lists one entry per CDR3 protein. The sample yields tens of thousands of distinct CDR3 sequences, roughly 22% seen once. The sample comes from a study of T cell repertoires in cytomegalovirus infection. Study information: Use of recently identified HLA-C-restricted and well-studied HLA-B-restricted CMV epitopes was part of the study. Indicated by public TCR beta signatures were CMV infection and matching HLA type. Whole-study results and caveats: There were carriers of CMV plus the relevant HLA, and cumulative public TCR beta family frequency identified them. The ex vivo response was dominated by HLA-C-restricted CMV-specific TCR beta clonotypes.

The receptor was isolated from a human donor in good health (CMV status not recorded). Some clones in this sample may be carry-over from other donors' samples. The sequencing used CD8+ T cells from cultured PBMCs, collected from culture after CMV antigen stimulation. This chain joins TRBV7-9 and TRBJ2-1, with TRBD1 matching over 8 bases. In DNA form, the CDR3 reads TGTGCCAGCAGCCCTAGACAGGGGTCCTACAATGAGCAGTTCTTC. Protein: CASSPRQGSYNEQFF.